A single sample is the source of the 5 T cell receptor beta chains below, sequenced in a study of cytomegalovirus exposure and HLA in healthy donors. Sequencing was performed with immunoSEQ multiplex PCR; in TCRdb, only in-frame clones are kept and a portion is missing. Among 90,000 to 110,000 clones listed, roughly nine tenths were seen once. Input material: PBMCs. These receptors came from a woman in her late teens or twenties in good health and CMV-seropositive.

J is TRBJ1-3 and V is TRBV28; D possibly corresponds to TRBD1 (6 bases). The V end was cut by 2 bases, the J end by 0 bases, with 8 bases between. The V gene's germline CDR1 is MDHEN and CDR2 SYDVKM. The CDR3 is 15 amino acids. CDR3 amino acids: CASSLLTGSGNTIYF. The CDR3 DNA follows: TGTGCCAGCAGTTTACTGACAGGCTCTGGAAACACCATATATTTT.

This sequence joins TRBV9 and TRBJ1-1, with a weak D call TRBD1 (5 bases). With 4 bases removed from V and 5 bases from J, the gap between germline ends came to 15 bases. The CDR3 is 14 amino acids. Germline assignment: CDR1 SGDLS and CDR2 YYNGEE. CDR3 loop: CASSLGRGGTEAFF. The DNA for the CDR3 is TGTGCCAGCAGCCTGGGACGGGGGGGAACTGAAGCTTTCTTT. Drawing the rest from reference TRBV9 and TRBJ1-1, the complete variable domain is DSGVTQTPKHLITATGQRVTLRCSPRSGDLSVYWYQQSLDQGLQFLIQYYNGEERAKGNILERFSAQQFPDLHSELNLSSLELGDSALYFCASSLGRGGTEAFFGQGTRLTVV.

This clone was picked up a small number of times. The chain links TRBV19 to TRBJ1-3; 7 bases are shared with TRBD1. V shed 4 bases, J shed 7 bases, and the junction held 7 bases outside the gene matches. Germline V gene lookup returns CDR1 LNHDA and CDR2 SQIVND (reference sequence). The CDR3 runs to 14 residues. DNA for the CDR3: TGTGCCAGTAGTACCTCGGGACAGCTGAACACCATATATTTT. Residues: CASSTSGQLNTIYF.

This clone occurred once. The rearrangement joins TRBV11-2 to TRBJ1-2; unclear D gene. The germline V gene has CDR1 SGHAT and CDR2 FQNNGV. V lost 0 bases and J 5 bases, leaving 10 bases between the germline ends. CDR3 length: 14 residues. DNA for the CDR3: TGTGCCAGCAGCTTAGATGCGGCTGGTTATGGCTACACCTTC. It encodes CASSLDAAGYGYTF.

The rearrangement joins TRBV14 to TRBJ2-7, with 13 bases identical to TRBD2. CDR3 length: 14 amino acids. Germline CDR1 reads SGHDN; CDR2 reads FVKESK. Losses at the gene ends were 4 bases for V and 6 bases for J; bases not matched to a gene: 3. The chain's CDR3 is CASSLGLAGVEQYF. DNA of the CDR3: TGTGCCAGCAGCCTAGGACTAGCGGGAGTCGAGCAGTACTTC.